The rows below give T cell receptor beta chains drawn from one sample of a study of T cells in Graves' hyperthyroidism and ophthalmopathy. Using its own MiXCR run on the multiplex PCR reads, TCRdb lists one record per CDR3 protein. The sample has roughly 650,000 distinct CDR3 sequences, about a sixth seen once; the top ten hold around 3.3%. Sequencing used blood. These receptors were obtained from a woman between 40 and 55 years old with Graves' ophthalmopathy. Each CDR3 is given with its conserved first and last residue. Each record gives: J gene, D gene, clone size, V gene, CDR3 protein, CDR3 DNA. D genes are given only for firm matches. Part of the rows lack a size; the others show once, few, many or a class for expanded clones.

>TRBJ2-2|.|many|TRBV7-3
CASSRGNRGGTTGELFF
TGTGCCAGCAGCCGAGGGAACAGGGGGGGGACAACCGGGGAGCTGTTTTTT
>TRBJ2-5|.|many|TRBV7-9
CASLGHRGGQETQYF
TGTGCCAGCCTCGGGCACAGGGGAGGGCAAGAGACCCAGTACTTC
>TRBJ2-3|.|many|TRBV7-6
CASSLRGFSTDTQYF
TGTGCCAGCAGCCTGCGGGGATTCAGCACAGATACGCAGTATTTT
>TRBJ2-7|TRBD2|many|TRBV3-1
CASSLRTSGKAYEQYF
TGTGCCAGCAGCCTTAGGACTAGCGGGAAGGCCTACGAGCAGTACTTC
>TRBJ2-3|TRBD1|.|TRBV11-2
CASSPDRASDTQYF
TGTGCCAGCAGCCCGGACAGGGCTTCGGATACGCAGTATTTT
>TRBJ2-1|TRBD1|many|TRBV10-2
CASSSGQAHYNEQFF
TGCGCCAGCAGCTCGGGACAGGCGCACTACAATGAGCAGTTCTTC
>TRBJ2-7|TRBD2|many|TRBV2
CASSENGLAGGEQYF
TGTGCCAGCAGTGAAAACGGACTAGCGGGAGGGGAGCAGTACTTC
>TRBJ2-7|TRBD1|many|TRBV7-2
CASSLVSGTGAEQYF
TGTGCCAGCAGCTTAGTTTCTGGGACAGGGGCAGAGCAGTACTTC
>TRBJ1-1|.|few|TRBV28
CASSTSQGSRGAFF
TGTGCCAGCAGTACCTCCCAGGGGTCTCGGGGAGCTTTCTTT
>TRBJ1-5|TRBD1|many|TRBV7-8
CASSLADRDDQPQHF
TGTGCCAGCAGCTTAGCGGACAGGGACGATCAGCCCCAGCATTTT
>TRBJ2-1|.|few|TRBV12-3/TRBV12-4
CASSFSENNEQFF
TGTGCCAGCAGTTTCTCCGAAAACAATGAGCAGTTCTTC
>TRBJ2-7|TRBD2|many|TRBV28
CASSGSSGVSYEQYF
TGTGCCAGCAGTGGGTCTAGCGGGGTCTCCTACGAGCAGTACTTC
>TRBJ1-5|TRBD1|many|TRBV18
CASSPGQINQPQHF
TGTGCCAGCTCCCCGGGACAGATCAATCAGCCCCAGCATTTT
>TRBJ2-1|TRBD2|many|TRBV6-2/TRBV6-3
CASSYPPFLAGGMAPNEQFF
TGTGCCAGCAGTTACCCGCCATTTCTAGCGGGAGGCATGGCACCCAATGAGCAGTTCTTC
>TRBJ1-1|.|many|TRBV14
CASSQDRRGAFF
TGTGCCAGCAGCCAAGATAGAAGGGGAGCTTTCTTT
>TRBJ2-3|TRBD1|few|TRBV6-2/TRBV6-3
CATTAGGADTQYF
TGTGCCACCACGGCAGGGGGCGCAGATACGCAGTATTTT
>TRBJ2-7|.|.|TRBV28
CASSRQVYEQYF
TGTGCCAGCAGCCGACAGGTCTACGAGCAGTACTTC
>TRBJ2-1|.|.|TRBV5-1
CASSLAEERQFF
TGCGCCAGCAGCTTGGCGGAGGAGCGGCAGTTCTTC
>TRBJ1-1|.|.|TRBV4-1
CASSQGDRRNLNTEAFF
TGCGCCAGCAGCCAAGGGGACCGGAGAAACCTGAACACTGAAGCTTTCTTT
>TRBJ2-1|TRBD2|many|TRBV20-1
CSARIAGGSNEQFF
TGCAGTGCTCGGATAGCGGGGGGGTCTAATGAGCAGTTCTTC
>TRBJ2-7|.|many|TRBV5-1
CASSSQSSLTYEQYF
TGCGCCAGCAGCTCCCAGTCGAGTTTAACCTACGAGCAGTACTTC
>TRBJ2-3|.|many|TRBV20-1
CSAKGTVGTDTQYF
TGCAGTGCCAAAGGGACTGTCGGAACAGATACGCAGTATTTT
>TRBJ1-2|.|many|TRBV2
CASSGVLGGYTF
TGTGCCAGCAGTGGGGTCTTGGGTGGCTACACCTTC
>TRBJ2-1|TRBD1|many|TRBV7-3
CASSPQGVAYNEQFF
TGTGCCAGCAGCCCCCAGGGGGTAGCCTACAATGAGCAGTTCTTC
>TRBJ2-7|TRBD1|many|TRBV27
CASSPRGTGPNEQYF
TGTGCCAGCAGCCCGCGAGGGACAGGGCCCAACGAGCAGTACTTC
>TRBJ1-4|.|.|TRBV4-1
CASSQAGASGEKLFF
TGCGCCAGCAGCCAAGCCGGGGCATCAGGAGAAAAACTGTTTTTT
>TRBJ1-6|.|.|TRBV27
CASSRGSGNSPLHF
TGTGCCAGCTCCAGGGGCAGCGGTAATTCACCCCTCCACTTT
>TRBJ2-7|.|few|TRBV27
CASSLGQGIPVYEQYF
TGTGCCAGCAGTTTAGGTCAGGGTATTCCCGTATACGAGCAGTACTTC
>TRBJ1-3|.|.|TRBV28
CASTFRPGSGNTIYF
TGTGCCAGCACCTTCCGTCCGGGGTCTGGAAACACCATATATTTT
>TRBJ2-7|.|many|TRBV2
CATSYNREYDYEQYF
TGTGCCACAAGCTATAACCGGGAGTACGACTACGAGCAGTACTTC
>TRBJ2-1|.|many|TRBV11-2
CASSLGGGPNEQFF
TGTGCCAGCAGCTTGGGGGGGGGGCCCAATGAGCAGTTCTTC
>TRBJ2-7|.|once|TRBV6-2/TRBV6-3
CASRAGAHEQYF
TGTGCCAGCAGGGCAGGGGCCCATGAGCAGTACTTC
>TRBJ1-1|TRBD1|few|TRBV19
CASSPGTGIDNTEAFF
TGTGCCAGTAGTCCCGGGACAGGTATCGATAACACTGAAGCTTTCTTT
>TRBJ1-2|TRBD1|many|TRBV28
CASTFGQGRSYGYTF
TGTGCCAGCACCTTCGGACAGGGGCGTAGCTATGGCTACACCTTC
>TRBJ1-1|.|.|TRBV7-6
CASSLVMGRTEAFF
TGTGCCAGCAGCTTAGTTATGGGACGCACTGAAGCTTTCTTT
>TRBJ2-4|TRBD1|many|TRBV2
CANRQGAENIQYF
TGTGCCAACCGTCAGGGGGCAGAAAACATTCAGTACTTC
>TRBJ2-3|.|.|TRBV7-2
CVSSSQGVSSPYF
TGTGTCAGCAGCTCCCAAGGAGTGAGCAGTCCGTATTTT
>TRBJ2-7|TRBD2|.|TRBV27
CASSKGLAHEQYF
TGTGCCAGCAGTAAGGGACTAGCCCACGAGCAGTACTTC
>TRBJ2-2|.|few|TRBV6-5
CASSYQTGALSVGELFF
TGTGCCAGCAGTTACCAGACCGGGGCCCTTAGTGTCGGGGAGCTGTTTTTT
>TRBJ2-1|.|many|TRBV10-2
CASRARDNEQFF
TGCGCCAGCAGGGCGAGGGACAATGAGCAGTTCTTC